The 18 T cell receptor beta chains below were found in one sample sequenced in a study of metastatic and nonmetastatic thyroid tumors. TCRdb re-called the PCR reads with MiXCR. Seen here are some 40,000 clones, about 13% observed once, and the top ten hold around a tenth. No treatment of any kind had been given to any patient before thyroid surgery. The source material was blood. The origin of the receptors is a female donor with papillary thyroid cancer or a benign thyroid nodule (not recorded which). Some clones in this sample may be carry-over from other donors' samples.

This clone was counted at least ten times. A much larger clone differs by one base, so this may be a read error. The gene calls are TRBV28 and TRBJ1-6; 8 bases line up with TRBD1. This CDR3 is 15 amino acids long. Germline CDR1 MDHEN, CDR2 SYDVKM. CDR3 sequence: CASGTQGAYSSPLHF. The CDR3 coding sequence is TGTGCCAGCGGAACTCAGGGGGCCTATAGTTCACCCCTCCACTTT.

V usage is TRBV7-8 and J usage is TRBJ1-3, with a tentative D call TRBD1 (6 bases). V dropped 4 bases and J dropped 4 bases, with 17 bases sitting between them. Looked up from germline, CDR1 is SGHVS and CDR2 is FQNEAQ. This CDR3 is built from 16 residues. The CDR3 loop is CASSYTRMGAGNTIYF. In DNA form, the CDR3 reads TGTGCCAGCAGCTACACCAGAATGGGGGCGGGAAACACCATATATTTT. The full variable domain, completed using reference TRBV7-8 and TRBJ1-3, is GAGVSQSPRYKVAKRGQDVALRCDPISGHVSLFWYQQALGQGPEFLTYFQNEAQLDKSGLPSDRFFAERPEGSVSTLKIQRTQQEDSAVYLCASSYTRMGAGNTIYFGEGSWLTVV.

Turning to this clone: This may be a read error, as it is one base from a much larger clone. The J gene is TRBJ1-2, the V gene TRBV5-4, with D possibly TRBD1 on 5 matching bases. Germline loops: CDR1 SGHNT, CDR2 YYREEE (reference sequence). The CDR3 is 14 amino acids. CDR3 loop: CASSLVRGGDGHTF. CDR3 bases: TGTGCCAGCAGTTTGGTTCGGGGGGGAGATGGCCACACCTTC.

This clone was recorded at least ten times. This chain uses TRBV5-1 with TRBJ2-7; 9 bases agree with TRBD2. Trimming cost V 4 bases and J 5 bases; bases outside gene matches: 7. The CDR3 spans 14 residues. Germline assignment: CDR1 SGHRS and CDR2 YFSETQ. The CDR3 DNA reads TGCGCCAGCAGCAATGGCGGGAGGGTCAACGAGCAGTACTTC. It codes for CASSNGGRVNEQYF.

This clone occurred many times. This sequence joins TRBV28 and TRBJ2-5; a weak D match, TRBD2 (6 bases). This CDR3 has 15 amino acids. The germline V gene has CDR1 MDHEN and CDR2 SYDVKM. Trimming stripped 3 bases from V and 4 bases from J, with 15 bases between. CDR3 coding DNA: TGTGCCAGCAGTTTGTACGGGACTGGGTCAGAGACCCAGTACTTC. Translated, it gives CASSLYGTGSETQYF.

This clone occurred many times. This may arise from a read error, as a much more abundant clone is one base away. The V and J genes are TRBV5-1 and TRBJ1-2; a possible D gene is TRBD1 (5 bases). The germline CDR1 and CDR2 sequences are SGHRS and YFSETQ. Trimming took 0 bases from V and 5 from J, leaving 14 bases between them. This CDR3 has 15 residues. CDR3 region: CASSLGSREGYGYTF. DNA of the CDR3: TGCGCCAGCAGCTTGGGCTCTCGGGAGGGGTATGGCTACACCTTC.

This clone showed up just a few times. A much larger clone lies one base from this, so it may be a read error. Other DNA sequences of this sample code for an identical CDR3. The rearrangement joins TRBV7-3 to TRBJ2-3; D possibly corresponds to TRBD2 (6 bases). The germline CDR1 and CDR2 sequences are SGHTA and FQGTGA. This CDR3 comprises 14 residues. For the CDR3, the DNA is TGCGCCAGCCGAAATAGCGGTAGCACAGATACGCAGTATTTT. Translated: CASRNSGSTDTQYF.

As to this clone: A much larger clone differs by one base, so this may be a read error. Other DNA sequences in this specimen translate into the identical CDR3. The CDR3 DNA is TGTGCCAGCAACAACAAGGGGGCAGAATCCAAAAACATTCAGTACTTC. Encoded protein: CASNNKGAESKNIQYF. The rearrangement uses TRBV28 and TRBJ2-4; 7 nucleotides align to TRBD1. The trim removed 7 bases at V and 2 bases at J, leaving 11 bases unmatched. The CDR3 extends over 16 amino acids. Germline V lookup: CDR1 MDHEN, CDR2 SYDVKM.

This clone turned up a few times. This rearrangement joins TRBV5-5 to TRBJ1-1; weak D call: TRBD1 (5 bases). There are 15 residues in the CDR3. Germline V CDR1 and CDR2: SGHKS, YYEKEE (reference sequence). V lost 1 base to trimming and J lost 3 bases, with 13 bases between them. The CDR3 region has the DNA TGTGCCAGCAGCTTGATCTGGGGGGAGGACACTGAAGCTTTCTTT. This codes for CASSLIWGEDTEAFF.

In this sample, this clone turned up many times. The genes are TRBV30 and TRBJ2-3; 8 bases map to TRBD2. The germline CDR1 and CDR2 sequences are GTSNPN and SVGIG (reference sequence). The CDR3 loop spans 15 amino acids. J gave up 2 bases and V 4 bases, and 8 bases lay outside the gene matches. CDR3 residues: CAWTRGGSVTDTQYF. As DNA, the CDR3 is TGTGCCTGGACCCGGGGGGGAAGCGTCACAGATACGCAGTATTTT.

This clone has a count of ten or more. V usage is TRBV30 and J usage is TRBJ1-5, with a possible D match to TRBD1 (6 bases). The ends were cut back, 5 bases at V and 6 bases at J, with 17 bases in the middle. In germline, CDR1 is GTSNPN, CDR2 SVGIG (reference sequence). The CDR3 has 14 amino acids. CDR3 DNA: TGTGCCTGGTCGGACGGGGGCGGAGGTCAGCCCCAGCATTTT. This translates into CAWSDGGGGQPQHF.

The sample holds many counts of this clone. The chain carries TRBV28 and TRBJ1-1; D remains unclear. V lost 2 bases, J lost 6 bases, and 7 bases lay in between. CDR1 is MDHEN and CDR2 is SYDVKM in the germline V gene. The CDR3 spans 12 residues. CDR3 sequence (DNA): TGTGCCAGCAGTTTACCTGGCGCTGAAGCTTTCTTT. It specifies CASSLPGAEAFF.

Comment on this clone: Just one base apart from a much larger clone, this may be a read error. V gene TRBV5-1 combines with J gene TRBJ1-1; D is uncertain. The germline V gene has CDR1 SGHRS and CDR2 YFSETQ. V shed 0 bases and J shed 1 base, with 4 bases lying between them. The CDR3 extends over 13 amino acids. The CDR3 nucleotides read TGCGCCAGCAGCTTGGGTTGGAACACTGAAGCTTTCTTT. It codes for CASSLGWNTEAFF.

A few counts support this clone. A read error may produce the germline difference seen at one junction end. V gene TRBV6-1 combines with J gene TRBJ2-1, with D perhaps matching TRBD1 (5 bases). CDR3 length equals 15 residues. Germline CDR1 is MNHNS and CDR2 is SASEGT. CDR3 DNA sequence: TGTGCCAGCAGTGTGACAGTGTCCGCCTACAATGAGCATTTCTTC. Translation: CASSVTVSAYNEHFF.

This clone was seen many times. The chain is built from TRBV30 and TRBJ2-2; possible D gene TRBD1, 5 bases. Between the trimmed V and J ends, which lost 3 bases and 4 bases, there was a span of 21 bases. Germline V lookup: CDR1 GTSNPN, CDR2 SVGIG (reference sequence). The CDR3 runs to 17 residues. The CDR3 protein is CAWRPLGEGVSTGELFF. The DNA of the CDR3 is TGTGCCTGGAGGCCCTTAGGGGAAGGGGTTAGCACCGGGGAGCTGTTTTTT.

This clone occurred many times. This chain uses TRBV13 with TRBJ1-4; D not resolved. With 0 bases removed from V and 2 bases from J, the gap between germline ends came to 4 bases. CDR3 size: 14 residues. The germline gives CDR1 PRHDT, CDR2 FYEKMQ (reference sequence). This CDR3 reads CASSLGWTNEKLFF. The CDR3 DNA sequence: TGTGCCAGCAGCTTAGGATGGACTAATGAAAAACTGTTTTTT.

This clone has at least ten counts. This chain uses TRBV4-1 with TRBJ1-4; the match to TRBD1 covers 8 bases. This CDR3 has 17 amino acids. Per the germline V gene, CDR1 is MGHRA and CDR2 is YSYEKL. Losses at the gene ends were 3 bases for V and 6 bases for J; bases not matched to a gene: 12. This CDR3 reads CASSQGNQGAYHEKLFF. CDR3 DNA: TGCGCCAGCAGCCAGGGGAACCAGGGGGCGTATCATGAAAAACTGTTTTTT.

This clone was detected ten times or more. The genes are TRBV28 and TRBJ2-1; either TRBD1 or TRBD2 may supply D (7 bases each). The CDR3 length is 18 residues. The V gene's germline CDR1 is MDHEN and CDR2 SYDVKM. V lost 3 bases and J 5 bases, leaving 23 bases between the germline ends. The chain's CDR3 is CASSFIEGGGGLHNEQFF. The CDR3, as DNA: TGTGCCAGCAGTTTCATCGAAGGGGGAGGGGGCTTGCACAATGAGCAGTTCTTC.